The 5 T cell receptor beta chains reported below all come from one sample, sequenced in a study of PD-L1 blockade in urothelial cancer. Profiled with immunoSEQ multiplex PCR; TCRdb holds only in-frame clones, not every one. The data show tens of thousands of clones, with 65% to 85% seen just once and 9.2% held by the top ten. Time point described: pretreatment peripheral blood. The sample here was PBMCs, taken around atezolizumab (anti-PD-L1) treatment. These receptors came from a woman aged 70-85 years with urothelial cancer.

The chain is built from TRBV29-1 and TRBJ2-7; 8 bases match TRBD2. V lost 6 bases, J lost 6 bases, and 28 bases stayed unmatched. The CDR3 consists of 19 residues. CDR1 SQVTM and CDR2 ANQGSEA come from the germline V gene. In DNA, the CDR3 is TGCAGCGTCTGTGAACTCGGGGGGGCCGGCCCTCTGGGTTCCACCGAGCAGTACTTC. Residues: CSVCELGGAGPLGSTEQYF.

The V gene is TRBV29-1, the J gene TRBJ2-3; tentatively, D is TRBD2 (5 bases). Germline loops: CDR1 SQVTM, CDR2 ANQGSEA. The CDR3 is 13 residues long. V gave up 0 bases and J gave up 6 bases, with 10 bases separating them. This chain's CDR3 is CSVEDRGWDTQYF. CDR3 coding DNA: TGCAGCGTTGAAGATCGGGGTTGGGATACGCAGTATTTT.

The rearrangement joins TRBV5-1 to TRBJ1-1; D is ambiguous. V lost 4 bases and J lost 3, with 10 bases in between. Per the germline V gene, CDR1 is SGHRS and CDR2 is YFSETQ. This CDR3 contains 13 residues. The CDR3 nucleotides are TGCGCCAGCAGCGAGGGAAGGGACACTGAAGCTTTCTTT. This translates into CASSEGRDTEAFF.

This clone is medium-sized (0.01 to 0.1%) by share. The chain carries TRBV15 and TRBJ1-1, with D maybe TRBD1 (6 bases). Between the trimmed V and J ends, which lost 4 bases and 8 bases, there was a span of 17 bases. Germline CDR1 and CDR2: LNHNV and YYDKDF (reference sequence). The CDR3 loop spans 14 amino acids. CDR3 DNA sequence: TGTGCCACCAGCATGAGCCAAACAGGGTTCGAAGCTTTCTTT. This codes for CATSMSQTGFEAFF. The full variable domain, its missing parts supplied by reference TRBV15 and TRBJ1-1, is DAMVIQNPRYQVTQFGKPVTLSCSQTLNHNVMYWYQQKSSQAPKLLFHYYDKDFNNEADTPDNFQSRRPNTSFCFLDIRSPGLGDTAMYLCATSMSQTGFEAFFGQGTRLTVV.

The J gene is TRBJ1-2, the V gene TRBV9; D uncertain. Trimming left V 0 bases short and J 0 bases short, with 9 bases between. This CDR3 region has 15 residues. CDR1 SGDLS and CDR2 YYNGEE come from the germline V gene. CDR3 coding DNA: TGTGCCAGCAGCGTAGGCGTGACTTCTAACTATGGCTACACCTTC. Its protein is CASSVGVTSNYGYTF.